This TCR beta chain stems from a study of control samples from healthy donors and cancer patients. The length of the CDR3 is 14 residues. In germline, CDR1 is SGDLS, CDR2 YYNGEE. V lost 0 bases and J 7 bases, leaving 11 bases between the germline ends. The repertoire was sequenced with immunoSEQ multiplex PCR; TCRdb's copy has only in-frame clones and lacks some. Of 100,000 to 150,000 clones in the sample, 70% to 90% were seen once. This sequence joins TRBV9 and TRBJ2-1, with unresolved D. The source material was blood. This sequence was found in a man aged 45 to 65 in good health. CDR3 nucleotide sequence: TGTGCCAGCAGCGTAGAGAGGAGAGGTAATGAGCAGTTCTTC. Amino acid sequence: CASSVERRGNEQFF.